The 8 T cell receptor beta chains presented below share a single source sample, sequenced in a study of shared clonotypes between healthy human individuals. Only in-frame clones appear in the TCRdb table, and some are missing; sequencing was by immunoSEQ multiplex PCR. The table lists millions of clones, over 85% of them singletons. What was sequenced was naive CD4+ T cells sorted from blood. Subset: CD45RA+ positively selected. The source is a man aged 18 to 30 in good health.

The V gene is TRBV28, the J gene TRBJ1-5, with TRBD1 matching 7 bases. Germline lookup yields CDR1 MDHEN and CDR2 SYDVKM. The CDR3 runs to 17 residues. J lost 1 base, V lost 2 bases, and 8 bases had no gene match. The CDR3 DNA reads TGTGCCAGCAGTTTACCCAGACAGGGCTTGAGCAATCAGCCCCAGCATTTT. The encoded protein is CASSLPRQGLSNQPQHF.

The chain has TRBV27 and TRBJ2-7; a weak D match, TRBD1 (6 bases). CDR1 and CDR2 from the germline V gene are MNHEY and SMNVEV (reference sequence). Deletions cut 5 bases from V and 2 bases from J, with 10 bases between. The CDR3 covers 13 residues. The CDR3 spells CASSIGQPYEQYF. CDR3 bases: TGTGCCAGCAGTATTGGACAGCCCTACGAGCAGTACTTC.

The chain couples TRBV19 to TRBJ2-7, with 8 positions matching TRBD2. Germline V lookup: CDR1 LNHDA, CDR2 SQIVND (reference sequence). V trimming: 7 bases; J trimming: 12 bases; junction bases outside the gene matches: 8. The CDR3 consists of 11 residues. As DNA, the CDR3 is TGTGCCAGTATACCTCTGGCGGGAGGGTACTTC. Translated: CASIPLAGGYF.

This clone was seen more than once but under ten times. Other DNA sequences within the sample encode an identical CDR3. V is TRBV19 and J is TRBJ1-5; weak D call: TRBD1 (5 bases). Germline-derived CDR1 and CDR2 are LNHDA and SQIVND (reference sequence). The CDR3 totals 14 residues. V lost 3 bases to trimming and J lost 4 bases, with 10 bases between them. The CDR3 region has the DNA TGTGCCAGTAGTATGGGGCAGGGAAATCAGCCCCAGCATTTT. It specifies CASSMGQGNQPQHF.

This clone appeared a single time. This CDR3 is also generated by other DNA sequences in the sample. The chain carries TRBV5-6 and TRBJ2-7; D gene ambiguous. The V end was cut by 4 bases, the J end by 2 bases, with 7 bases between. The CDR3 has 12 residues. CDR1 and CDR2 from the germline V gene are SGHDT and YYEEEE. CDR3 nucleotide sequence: TGTGCCAGCAGCCTCGCTACCTACGAGCAGTACTTC. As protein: CASSLATYEQYF.

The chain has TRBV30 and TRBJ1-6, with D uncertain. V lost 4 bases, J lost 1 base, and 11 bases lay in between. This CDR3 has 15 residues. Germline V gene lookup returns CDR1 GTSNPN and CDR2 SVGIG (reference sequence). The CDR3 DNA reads TGTGCCTGGATCTCTCGGGCTTCCTATAATTCACCCCTCCACTTT. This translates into CAWISRASYNSPLHF.

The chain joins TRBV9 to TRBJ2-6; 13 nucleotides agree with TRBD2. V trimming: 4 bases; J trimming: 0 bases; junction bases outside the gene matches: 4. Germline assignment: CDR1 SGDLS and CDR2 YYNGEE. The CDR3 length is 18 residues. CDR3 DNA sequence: TGTGCCAGCAGCCCCGGACTAGCGGGAGTCTCTGGGGCCAACGTCCTGACTTTC. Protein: CASSPGLAGVSGANVLTF.

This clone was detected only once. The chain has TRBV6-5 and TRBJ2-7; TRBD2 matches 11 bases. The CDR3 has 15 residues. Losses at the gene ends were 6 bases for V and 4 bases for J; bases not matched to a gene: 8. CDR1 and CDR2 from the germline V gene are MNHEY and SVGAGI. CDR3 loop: CASSSLAGEKYEQYF. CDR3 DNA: TGTGCCAGCAGCTCACTAGCGGGGGAGAAATACGAGCAGTACTTC.